This T cell receptor beta chain is from a study of CD8+CD57+ T cells in acquired aplastic anemia. At the level of the study: Sorted CD4+ and CD8+ cells gave an average of about 3 ug of DNA. In CD4+ cells, healthy donors produced an average of approximately 11 million reads.

This clonotype was detected many times. Its antigen is currently unknown. Researchers used genomic DNA as the template to profile TCR beta VDJ and CDR3. Each CDR3 protein gets one entry after TCRdb re-called the reads with MiXCR. Of some 190,000 distinct CDR3 sequences in the sample, about half were seen once. Whole-study findings and limits: Patients and controls turned out to have 25 to 30 CD8+ CDR3 sequences in common.

CDR1 and CDR2 from the germline V gene are LNHDA and SQIVND (reference sequence). V lost 2 bases, J lost 8 bases, and 7 bases lay in between. This CDR3 is 12 amino acids long. This sequence joins TRBV19 and TRBJ2-1; D may be TRBD1 (5 bases). Sequencing used sorted CD4+, CD8+, or CD8+CD57+ T cells (not recorded which) from PBMCs. The clonotype was recovered from a human donor in good health. The CDR3 here is CASSIWGHEQFF. CDR3 DNA: TGTGCCAGTAGTATATGGGGCCATGAGCAGTTCTTC.